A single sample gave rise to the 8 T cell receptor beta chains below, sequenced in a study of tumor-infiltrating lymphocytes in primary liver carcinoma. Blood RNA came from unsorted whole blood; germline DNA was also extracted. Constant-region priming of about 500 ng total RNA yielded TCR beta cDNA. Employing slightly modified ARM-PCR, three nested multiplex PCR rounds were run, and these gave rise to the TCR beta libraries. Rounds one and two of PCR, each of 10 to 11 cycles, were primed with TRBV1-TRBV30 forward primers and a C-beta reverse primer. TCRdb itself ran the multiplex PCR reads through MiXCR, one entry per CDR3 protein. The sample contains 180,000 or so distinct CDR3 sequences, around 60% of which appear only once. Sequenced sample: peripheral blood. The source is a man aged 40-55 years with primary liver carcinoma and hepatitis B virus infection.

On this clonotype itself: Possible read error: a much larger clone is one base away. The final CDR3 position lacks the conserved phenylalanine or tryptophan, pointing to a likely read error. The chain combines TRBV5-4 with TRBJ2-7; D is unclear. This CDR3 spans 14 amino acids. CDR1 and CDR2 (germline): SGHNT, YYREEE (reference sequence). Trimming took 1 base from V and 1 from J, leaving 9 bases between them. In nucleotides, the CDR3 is TGTGCCAGCAGCTTGTCTGGGAAATCCTACGAGCAGTACATC. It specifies CASSLSGKSYEQYI.

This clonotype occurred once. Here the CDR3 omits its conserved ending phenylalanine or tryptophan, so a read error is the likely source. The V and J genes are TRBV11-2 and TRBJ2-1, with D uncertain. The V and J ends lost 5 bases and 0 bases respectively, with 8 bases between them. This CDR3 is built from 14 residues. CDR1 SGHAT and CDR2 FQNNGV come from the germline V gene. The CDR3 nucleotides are TGTGCCAGCAGCCGGTACAGCTCCTACAATGAGCAGTTCCTC. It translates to CASSRYSSYNEQFL.

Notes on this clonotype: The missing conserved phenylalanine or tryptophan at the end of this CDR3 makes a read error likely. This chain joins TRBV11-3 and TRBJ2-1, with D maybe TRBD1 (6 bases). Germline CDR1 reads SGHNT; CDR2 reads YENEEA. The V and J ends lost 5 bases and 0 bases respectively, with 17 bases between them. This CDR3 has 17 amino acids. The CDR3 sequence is CASSTKGHQSSYNEQFL. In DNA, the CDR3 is TGTGCCAGCAGCACGAAGGGACACCAGAGCTCCTACAATGAGCAGTTCCTC.

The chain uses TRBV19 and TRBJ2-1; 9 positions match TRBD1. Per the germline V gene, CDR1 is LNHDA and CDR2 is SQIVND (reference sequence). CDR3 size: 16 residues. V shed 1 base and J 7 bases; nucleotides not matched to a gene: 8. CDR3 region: CASSIVAGTGLNEQFF. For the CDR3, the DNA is TGTGCCAGTAGTATAGTCGCCGGGACAGGGCTAAATGAGCAGTTCTTC.

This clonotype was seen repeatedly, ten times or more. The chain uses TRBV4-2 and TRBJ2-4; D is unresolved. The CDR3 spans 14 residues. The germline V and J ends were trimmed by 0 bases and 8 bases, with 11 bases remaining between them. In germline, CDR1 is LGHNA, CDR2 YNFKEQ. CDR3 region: CASSQDSIPDIQYF. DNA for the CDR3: TGTGCCAGCAGCCAAGATAGTATTCCAGACATTCAGTACTTC.

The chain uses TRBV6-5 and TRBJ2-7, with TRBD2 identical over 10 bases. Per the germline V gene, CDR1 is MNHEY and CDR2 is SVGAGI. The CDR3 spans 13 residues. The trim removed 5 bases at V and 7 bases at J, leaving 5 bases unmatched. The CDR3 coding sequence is TGTGCCAGCAGTCAACTAGCGGGATCGGAGCAGTACTTC. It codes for CASSQLAGSEQYF.

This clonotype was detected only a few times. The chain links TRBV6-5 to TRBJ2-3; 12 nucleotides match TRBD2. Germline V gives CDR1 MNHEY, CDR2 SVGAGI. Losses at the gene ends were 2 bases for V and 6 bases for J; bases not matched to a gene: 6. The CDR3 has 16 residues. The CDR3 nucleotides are TGTGCCAGCAGTTACAGGCTAGCGGGGGGGAGGGATACGCAGTATTTT. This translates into CASSYRLAGGRDTQYF.

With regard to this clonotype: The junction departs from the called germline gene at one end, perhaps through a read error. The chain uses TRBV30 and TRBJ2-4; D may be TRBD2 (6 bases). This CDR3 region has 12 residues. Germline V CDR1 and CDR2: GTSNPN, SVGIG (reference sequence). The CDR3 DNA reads TGTGCCTGGAGTTTACCCGGGACTCCGACGTCCTTC. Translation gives CAWSLPGTPTSF. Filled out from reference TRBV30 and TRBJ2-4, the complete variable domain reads SQTIHQWPATLVQPVGSPLSLECTVEGTSNPNLYWYRQAAGRGLQLLFYSVGIGQISSEVPQNLSASRPQDRQFILSSKKLLLSDSGFYLCAWSLPGTPTSFGAGTRLSVL.